The text below deals with one T cell receptor beta chain. This CDR3 is 15 amino acids long. Trimming took off 6 bases at V and 3 bases at J, with 14 bases between the two ends. CDR1 and CDR2 from the germline V gene are MNHEY and SVGAGI. TCRdb's copy holds only in-frame clones and misses some; the assay was immunoSEQ multiplex PCR. Here the sample spans about 380,000 clones, about 88% being singletons. These data belong to a study of blood T cell repertoires in COVID-19. Study as a whole: Nucleic acid was either cDNA or gDNA, and it came from T cells, B-cell-depleted T cells, or PBMCs.

Sequenced sample: PBMCs or T cells enriched from blood (not recorded which). The receptor comes from a woman younger than 35 who had recovered from COVID-19. This rearrangement joins TRBV6-5 to TRBJ2-2; D possibly corresponds to TRBD1 (5 bases). The CDR3 coding sequence is TGTGCCAGCAGAACAGGTGGTTGGGACACCGGGGAGCTGTTTTTT. Translating gives CASRTGGWDTGELFF.